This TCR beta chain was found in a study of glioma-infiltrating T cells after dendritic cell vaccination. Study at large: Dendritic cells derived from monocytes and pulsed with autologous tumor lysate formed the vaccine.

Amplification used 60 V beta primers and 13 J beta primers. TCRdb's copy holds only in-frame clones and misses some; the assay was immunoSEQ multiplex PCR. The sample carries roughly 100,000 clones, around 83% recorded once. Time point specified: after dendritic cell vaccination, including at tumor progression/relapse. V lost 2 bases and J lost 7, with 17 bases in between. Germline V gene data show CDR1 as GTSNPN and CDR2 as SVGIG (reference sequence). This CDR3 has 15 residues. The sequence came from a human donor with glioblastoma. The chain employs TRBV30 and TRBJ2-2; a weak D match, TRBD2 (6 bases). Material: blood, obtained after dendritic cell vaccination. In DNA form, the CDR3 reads TGTGCCTGGAGTCCGGATTGGTTTAGCGGCGGGGAGCTGTTTTTT. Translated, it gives CAWSPDWFSGGELFF.